The next 25 T cell receptor beta chains were all read from a single sample in a study of shared clonotypes between healthy human individuals (dated by TCRdb to 2018 to 2021). Preparation of the library involved the immunoSEQ multiplex PCR assay. The table was pulled from immuneACCESS by TCRdb, which kept in-frame rearrangements only. Such tables lose some clones; where checked, under half of the loss comes from unresolved V genes, and the rest has no known cause. The sample contains 2.5 million or so clones, approximately 94% of them found a single time. The ten largest clonotypes hold roughly 0.13% of the sample. Material: naive CD4+ T cells sorted from blood. This specimen's cell subset or site label, interpreted: CD45RA+ positively selected. The receptors shown here come from a man in his late teens or twenties in good health.

The chain carries TRBV14 and TRBJ2-3, with 11 bases identical to TRBD2. Trimming cost V 6 bases and J 8 bases; bases outside gene matches: 10. The germline V gene encodes CDR1 SGHDN and CDR2 FVKESK. This CDR3 region has 15 residues. CDR3 protein: CASRRTGTSGSTQYF. The CDR3 DNA reads TGTGCCAGCAGGCGCACCGGGACTAGCGGAAGTACGCAGTATTTT.

The rearrangement joins TRBV2 to TRBJ2-4; D is tentatively TRBD1 or TRBD2 (5 bases each). Between the trimmed V and J ends, which lost 6 bases and 1 base, there was a span of 19 bases. The CDR3 length is 17 residues. CDR1 and CDR2 from the germline V gene are SNHLY and FYNNEI. CDR3 sequence (DNA): TGTGCCAGCAGGCCGTCCGGGGCAGCCGGGGCCAAAAACATTCAGTACTTC. Its translation: CASRPSGAAGAKNIQYF.

This clone was recorded once. The chain recombines TRBV11-2 with TRBJ2-6, with D hard to call. The CDR3 length is 17 residues. V lost 3 bases and J 0 bases, leaving 12 bases between the germline ends. The germline V gene has CDR1 SGHAT and CDR2 FQNNGV. CDR3 region: CASSFQGRTSGANVLTF. The DNA of the CDR3 is TGTGCCAGCAGCTTTCAAGGGCGGACCTCTGGGGCCAACGTCCTGACTTTC.

This chain connects TRBV28 to TRBJ1-2, with D perhaps TRBD1 (6 bases). The V end was cut by 10 bases, the J end by 4 bases, with 13 bases between. Germline V gene data show CDR1 as MDHEN and CDR2 as SYDVKM. This CDR3 has 12 amino acids. The CDR3, as DNA: TGTGCCATCTTTACAGGGCCCTATGGCTACACCTTC. Translated: CAIFTGPYGYTF.

The chain links TRBV6-1 to TRBJ1-2; D remains ambiguous. With 10 bases removed from V and 3 bases from J, the gap between germline ends came to 12 bases. Germline CDR1 and CDR2: MNHNS and SASEGT. The CDR3 runs to 12 residues. The CDR3 DNA sequence: TGTGCCACCGCGGGTTTCGACTATGGCTACACCTTC. Translation gives CATAGFDYGYTF.

V and J are TRBV6-1 and TRBJ1-5, with D maybe TRBD1 (5 bases). The germline gives CDR1 MNHNS, CDR2 SASEGT. The V end lost 6 bases, the J end lost 0 bases, and 12 bases lay between the germline ends. This CDR3 region has 15 residues. The CDR3 DNA reads as TGTGCCAGCAGCACCGGGACGGATAGCAATCAGCCCCAGCATTTT. It translates to CASSTGTDSNQPQHF.

V and J are TRBV5-1 and TRBJ1-2; 7 bases match TRBD1. The J segment lost 8 bases and the V segment lost 2 bases, leaving 12 bases of the junction unmatched. This CDR3 has 15 residues. Germline-derived CDR1 and CDR2 are SGHRS and YFSETQ. CDR3 in amino acids: CASSLPPEGGDGYTF. The CDR3 coding sequence is TGCGCCAGCAGCTTACCCCCCGAAGGGGGCGACGGCTACACCTTC.

The J gene is TRBJ2-2, the V gene TRBV13; 10 nucleotides line up with TRBD1. CDR3 size: 18 residues. Germline CDR1 and CDR2: PRHDT and FYEKMQ (reference sequence). The J segment lost 2 bases and the V segment lost 3 bases, leaving 9 bases of the junction unmatched. The CDR3 region is CASSFMTGGFRNTGELFF. For the CDR3, the DNA is TGTGCCAGCAGCTTTATGACAGGGGGCTTTAGAAACACCGGGGAGCTGTTTTTT.

The J gene is TRBJ1-1, the V gene TRBV9; D remains ambiguous. V dropped 0 bases and J dropped 1 base, with 19 bases sitting between them. The length of the CDR3 is 18 residues. Germline values: CDR1 SGDLS, CDR2 YYNGEE. The CDR3 sequence: CASSVAPQEGAGNTEAFF. As DNA, the CDR3 is TGTGCCAGCAGCGTAGCTCCGCAGGAGGGCGCAGGGAACACTGAAGCTTTCTTT.

The chain uses TRBV30 and TRBJ1-1; tentatively, D is TRBD1 (5 bases). Looked up from germline, CDR1 is GTSNPN and CDR2 is SVGIG (reference sequence). V was pared by 2 bases and J by 0 bases, with 22 bases between. The CDR3 contains 18 residues. The CDR3 loop reads CAWSPRLGGVKMNTEAFF. The CDR3 DNA reads as TGTGCCTGGAGTCCCCGCCTTGGGGGTGTGAAGATGAACACTGAAGCTTTCTTT.

CDR3 coding DNA: TGTGCCTGGACAGTGGGAGGGGTTACCGGGGAGCTGTTTTTT. Translation gives CAWTVGGVTGELFF. The J gene is TRBJ2-2, the V gene TRBV30, with 7 nucleotides matching TRBD2. J gave up 5 bases and V 4 bases, and 7 bases lay outside the gene matches. The CDR3 is 14 amino acids. Germline V gene data show CDR1 as GTSNPN and CDR2 as SVGIG (reference sequence). Variable domain in full (rest from reference TRBV30 and TRBJ2-2): SQTIHQWPATLVQPVGSPLSLECTVEGTSNPNLYWYRQAAGRGLQLLFYSVGIGQISSEVPQNLSASRPQDRQFILSSKKLLLSDSGFYLCAWTVGGVTGELFFGEGSRLTVL.

The CDR3 here is CASSIDSEETQYF. The DNA of the CDR3 is TGTGCCAGTAGTATAGATAGCGAGGAGACCCAGTACTTC. The chain uses TRBV19 and TRBJ2-5; perhaps TRBD2 as D (5 bases). The germline V gene encodes CDR1 LNHDA and CDR2 SQIVND (reference sequence). V dropped 0 bases and J dropped 5 bases, with 7 bases sitting between them. This CDR3 region has 13 residues. Full variable domain (rest looked up from reference TRBV19 and TRBJ2-5): DGGITQSPKYLFRKEGQNVTLSCEQNLNHDAMYWYRQDPGQGLRLIYYSQIVNDFQKGDIAEGYSVSREKKESFPLTVTSAQKNPTAFYLCASSIDSEETQYFGPGTRLLVL.

This chain links TRBV6-5 with TRBJ2-6; 7 bases map to TRBD1. The CDR3 totals 16 residues. Germline lookup yields CDR1 MNHEY and CDR2 SVGAGI. V was pared by 2 bases and J by 2 bases, with 3 bases of the junction left unmatched. CDR3 region: CASSYDRDTGANVLTF. The CDR3 DNA follows: TGTGCCAGCAGTTACGACAGGGACACTGGGGCCAACGTCCTGACTTTC.

The chain employs TRBV19 and TRBJ2-7, with 9 bases lining up with TRBD2. This CDR3 is built from 14 residues. The J segment lost 3 bases and the V segment lost 1 base, leaving 1 base of the junction unmatched. CDR1 is LNHDA and CDR2 is SQIVND in the germline V gene (reference sequence). CDR3 loop: CASSIASGVYEQYF. The CDR3 DNA is TGTGCCAGTAGTATAGCTAGCGGGGTCTACGAGCAGTACTTC. Using reference TRBV19 and TRBJ2-7 for the parts outside the CDR3, the full variable domain is DGGITQSPKYLFRKEGQNVTLSCEQNLNHDAMYWYRQDPGQGLRLIYYSQIVNDFQKGDIAEGYSVSREKKESFPLTVTSAQKNPTAFYLCASSIASGVYEQYFGPGTRLTVT.

Remarks on this clone: An end of the junction differs from the germline gene, which may be a read error. The gene calls are TRBV7-7 and TRBJ2-5; either TRBD1 or TRBD2 may fit D (6 bases each). This CDR3 is built from 14 residues. Germline-derived CDR1 and CDR2 are SSHAT and FNYEAQ (reference sequence). CDR3 sequence: CASSYGGPGETQYF. The CDR3 nucleotides read TGTGCTAGCAGCTATGGGGGGCCCGGGGAGACCCAGTACTTC.

This clone showed up just once. The rearrangement uses TRBV11-2 and TRBJ2-5; D tentatively reads TRBD1 or TRBD2 (5 bases each). There are 16 residues in the CDR3. Per germline, CDR1 SGHAT and CDR2 FQNNGV. V shed 6 bases and J shed 4 bases, with 21 bases lying between them. The CDR3 spells CASRPLKGRAGETQYF. CDR3 sequence (DNA): TGTGCCAGCAGACCCCTTAAAGGCAGGGCGGGAGAGACCCAGTACTTC.

A note on this clone: Germline and junction disagree at one end, which may indicate a read error. This chain uses TRBV7-7 with TRBJ2-5; D is perhaps TRBD1 or TRBD2 (8 bases each). Germline V lookup: CDR1 SSHAT, CDR2 FNYEAQ (reference sequence). The CDR3 has 15 residues. The CDR3 loop reads CASSLEGQAGGTQYF. DNA of the CDR3: TGTGCTAGCAGCTTGGAGGGACAGGCGGGAGGGACCCAGTACTTC.

The rearrangement joins TRBV6-1 to TRBJ2-1, with D unresolved. Per the germline V gene, CDR1 is MNHNS and CDR2 is SASEGT. CDR3 length: 17 residues. The V end was cut by 4 bases, the J end by 0 bases, with 16 bases between. The CDR3 coding sequence is TGTGCCAGCAGTGGAATCACACCTAGGAGCTCCTACAATGAGCAGTTCTTC. Its protein is CASSGITPRSSYNEQFF.

V and J are TRBV30 and TRBJ1-5; D call uncertain. Germline CDR1 and CDR2: GTSNPN and SVGIG (reference sequence). Trimming left V 1 base short and J 5 bases short, with 9 bases between. The CDR3 loop spans 13 amino acids. The CDR3 reads CAWSGGNDQPQHF. In nucleotides, the CDR3 is TGTGCCTGGAGTGGTGGTAACGATCAGCCCCAGCATTTT.

A word on this clone: This specimen includes other DNA sequences encoding the same CDR3. This chain connects TRBV7-2 to TRBJ1-1; weak D call: TRBD1 (5 bases). With 1 base removed from V and 0 bases from J, the gap between germline ends came to 9 bases. Germline V gene data show CDR1 as SGHTA and CDR2 as FQGNSA. This CDR3 comprises 15 residues. The chain's CDR3 is CASSLGQTMNTEAFF. The CDR3 DNA sequence: TGTGCCAGCAGCTTAGGACAGACCATGAACACTGAAGCTTTCTTT.

Remarks on this clone: Distinct nucleotide sequences in the sample also encode this CDR3. V and J are TRBV19 and TRBJ1-1, with D maybe TRBD1 (5 bases). Trimming took 7 bases from V and 8 from J, leaving 11 bases between them. The length of the CDR3 is 11 residues. Germline loops: CDR1 LNHDA, CDR2 SQIVND (reference sequence). The CDR3 DNA follows: TGTGCCAGTACCCTACGGACAGAAGCTTTCTTT. Protein: CASTLRTEAFF.

CDR3 region: CASSRLMDRAGYTF. The CDR3 DNA sequence: TGTGCCAGCAGTCGTTTAATGGACAGGGCTGGCTACACCTTC. The V gene is TRBV6-1, the J gene TRBJ1-2; 8 bases are a match to TRBD1. The ends lost 5 bases at V and 7 bases at J; junction bases unmatched: 9. CDR1 and CDR2 from the germline V gene are MNHNS and SASEGT. This CDR3 comprises 14 residues.

The chain links TRBV5-8 to TRBJ2-2; D ambiguous. The germline V gene encodes CDR1 SGHTS and CDR2 YDEGEE. The CDR3 has 13 amino acids. The V end lost 3 bases, the J end lost 2 bases, and 5 bases lay between the germline ends. DNA for the CDR3: TGTGCCAGCAGCTGGACCAACACCGGGGAGCTGTTTTTT. This encodes CASSWTNTGELFF.

This sequence joins TRBV12-5 and TRBJ2-1; 10 positions agree with TRBD1. The ends lost 6 bases at V and 6 bases at J; junction bases unmatched: 11. The length of the CDR3 is 16 residues. Germline CDR1 and CDR2: LGHNT and FRNRAP. The CDR3 DNA follows: TGTGCTAGTGGCCGACCCTCGGGACAGGGGACCAATGAGCAGTTCTTC. Translating it yields CASGRPSGQGTNEQFF.

The J gene is TRBJ2-1, the V gene TRBV2; a weak D match, TRBD2 (6 bases). The ends were cut back, 4 bases at V and 9 bases at J, with 10 bases in the middle. The germline V gene has CDR1 SNHLY and CDR2 FYNNEI. The CDR3 loop spans 12 amino acids. The CDR3 spells CASSAWGGEQFF. The CDR3 bases are TGTGCCAGCAGTGCGTGGGGAGGTGAGCAGTTCTTC.